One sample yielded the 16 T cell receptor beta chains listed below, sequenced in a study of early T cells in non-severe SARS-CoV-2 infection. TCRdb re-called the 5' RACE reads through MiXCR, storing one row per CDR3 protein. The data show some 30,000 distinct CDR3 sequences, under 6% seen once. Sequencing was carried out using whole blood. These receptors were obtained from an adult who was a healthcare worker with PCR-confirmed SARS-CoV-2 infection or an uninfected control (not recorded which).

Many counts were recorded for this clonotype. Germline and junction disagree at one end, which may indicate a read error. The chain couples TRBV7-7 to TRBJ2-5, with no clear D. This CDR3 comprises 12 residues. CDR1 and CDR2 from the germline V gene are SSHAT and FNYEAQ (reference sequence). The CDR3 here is CASSLDHETQYF. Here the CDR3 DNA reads TGTGCCAGCAGCTTAGACCATGAGACCCAGTACTTC.

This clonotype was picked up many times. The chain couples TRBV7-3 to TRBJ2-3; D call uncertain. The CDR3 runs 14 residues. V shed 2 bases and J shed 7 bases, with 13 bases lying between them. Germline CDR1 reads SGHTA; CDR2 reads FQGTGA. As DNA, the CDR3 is TGTGCCAGCAGCTTAGGTAGCCCCCTGTATACGCAGTATTTT. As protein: CASSLGSPLYTQYF.

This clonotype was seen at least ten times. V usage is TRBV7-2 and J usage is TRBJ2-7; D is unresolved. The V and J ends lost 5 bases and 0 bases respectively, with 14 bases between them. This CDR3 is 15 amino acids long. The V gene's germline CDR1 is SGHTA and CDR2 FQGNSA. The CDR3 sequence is CASSPYPDASYEQYF. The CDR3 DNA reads TGTGCCAGCAGCCCCTACCCGGACGCCTCCTACGAGCAGTACTTC.

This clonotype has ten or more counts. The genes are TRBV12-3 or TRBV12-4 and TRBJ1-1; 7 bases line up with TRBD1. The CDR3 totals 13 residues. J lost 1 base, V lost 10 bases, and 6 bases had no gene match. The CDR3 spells CAITGTANTEAFF. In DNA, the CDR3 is TGTGCCATTACCGGGACAGCGAACACTGAAGCTTTCTTT.

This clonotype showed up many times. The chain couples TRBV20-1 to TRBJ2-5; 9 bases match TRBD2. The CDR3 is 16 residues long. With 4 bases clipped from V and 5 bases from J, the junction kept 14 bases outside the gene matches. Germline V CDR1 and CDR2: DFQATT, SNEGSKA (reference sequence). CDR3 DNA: TGCAGTGCTATTTCCCCCGGCGATAGCGGGAGTGAGACCCAGTACTTC. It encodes CSAISPGDSGSETQYF.

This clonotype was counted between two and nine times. CDR3 loop: CATSDFPRGLAGGELFF. DNA for the CDR3: TGTGCCACCAGTGATTTTCCCCGGGGACTAGCGGGCGGGGAGCTGTTTTTT. The rearrangement uses TRBV24-1 and TRBJ2-2, with TRBD2 matching 12 bases. The trim removed 1 base at V and 7 bases at J, leaving 6 bases unmatched. Germline CDR1 KGHDR, CDR2 SFDVKD. This CDR3 contains 17 residues.

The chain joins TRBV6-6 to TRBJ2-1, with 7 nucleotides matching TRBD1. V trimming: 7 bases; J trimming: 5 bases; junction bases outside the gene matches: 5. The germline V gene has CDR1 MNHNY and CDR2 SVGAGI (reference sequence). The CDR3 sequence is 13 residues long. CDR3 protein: CASKDRADNEQFF. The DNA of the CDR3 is TGTGCCAGCAAAGACAGGGCGGACAATGAGCAGTTCTTC.

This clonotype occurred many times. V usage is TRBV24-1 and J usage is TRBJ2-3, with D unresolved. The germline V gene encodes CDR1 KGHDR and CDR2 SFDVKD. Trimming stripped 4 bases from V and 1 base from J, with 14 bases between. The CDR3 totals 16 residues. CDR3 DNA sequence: TGTGCCACCAGTGACCCGGACGGCCGCGGCACAGATACGCAGTATTTT. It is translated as CATSDPDGRGTDTQYF.

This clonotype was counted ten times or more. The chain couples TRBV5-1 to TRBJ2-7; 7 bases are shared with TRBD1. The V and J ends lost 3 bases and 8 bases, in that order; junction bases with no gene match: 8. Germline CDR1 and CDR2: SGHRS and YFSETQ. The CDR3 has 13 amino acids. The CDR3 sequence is CASSYDRDGKQYF. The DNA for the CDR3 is TGCGCCAGCAGCTACGACAGGGATGGAAAGCAGTACTTC.

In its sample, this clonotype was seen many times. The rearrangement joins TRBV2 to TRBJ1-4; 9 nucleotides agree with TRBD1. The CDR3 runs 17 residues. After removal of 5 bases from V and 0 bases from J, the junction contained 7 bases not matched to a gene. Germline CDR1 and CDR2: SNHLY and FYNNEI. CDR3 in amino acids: CASSTGTGPSTNEKLFF. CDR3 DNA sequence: TGTGCCAGCAGTACCGGGACAGGGCCATCAACTAATGAAAAACTGTTTTTT. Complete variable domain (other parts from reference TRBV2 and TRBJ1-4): EPEVTQTPSHQVTQMGQEVILRCVPISNHLYFYWYRQILGQKVEFLVSFYNNEISEKSEIFDDQFSVERPDGSNFTLKIRSTKLEDSAMYFCASSTGTGPSTNEKLFFGSGTQLSVL.

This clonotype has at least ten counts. The chain's CDR3 is CASSEVGGETQYF. The CDR3 coding sequence is TGTGCCAGCAGTGAAGTGGGAGGCGAGACCCAGTACTTC. V and J are TRBV6-1 and TRBJ2-5, with a weak D call TRBD2 (6 bases). CDR3 length: 13 amino acids. Germline CDR1 is MNHNS and CDR2 is SASEGT. The V end lost 1 base, the J end lost 5 bases, and 8 bases lay between the germline ends.

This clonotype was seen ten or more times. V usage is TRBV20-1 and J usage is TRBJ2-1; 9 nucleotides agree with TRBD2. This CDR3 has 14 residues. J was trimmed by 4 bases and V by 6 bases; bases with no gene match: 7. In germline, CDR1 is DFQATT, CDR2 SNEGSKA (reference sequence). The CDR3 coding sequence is TGCAGTGCCACCAGCGGGAGGCCTTACAATGAGCAGTTCTTC. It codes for CSATSGRPYNEQFF.

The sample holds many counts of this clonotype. In DNA form, the CDR3 reads TGCAGTGCTACCGCGGGACTAGCGGATCTCACAGATACGCAGTATTTT. Residues: CSATAGLADLTDTQYF. This chain uses TRBV20-1 with TRBJ2-3; 11 bases are a match to TRBD2. V gave up 4 bases and J gave up 2 bases; unmatched junction bases: 8. The CDR3 loop spans 16 amino acids. Germline CDR1 reads DFQATT; CDR2 reads SNEGSKA (reference sequence).

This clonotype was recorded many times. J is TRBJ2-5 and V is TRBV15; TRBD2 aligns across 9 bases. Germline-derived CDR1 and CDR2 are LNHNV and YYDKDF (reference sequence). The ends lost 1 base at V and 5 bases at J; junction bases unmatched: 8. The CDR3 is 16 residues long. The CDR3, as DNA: TGTGCCACCAGCAGAGTGAGCGGGAGGCCTGGGGAGACCCAGTACTTC. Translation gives CATSRVSGRPGETQYF.

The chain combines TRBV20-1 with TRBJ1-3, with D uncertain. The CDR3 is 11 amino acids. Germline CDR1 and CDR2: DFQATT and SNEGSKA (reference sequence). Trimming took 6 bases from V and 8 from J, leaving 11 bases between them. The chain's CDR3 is CSARHEHTIYF. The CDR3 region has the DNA TGCAGTGCCCGTCACGAGCACACCATATATTTT.

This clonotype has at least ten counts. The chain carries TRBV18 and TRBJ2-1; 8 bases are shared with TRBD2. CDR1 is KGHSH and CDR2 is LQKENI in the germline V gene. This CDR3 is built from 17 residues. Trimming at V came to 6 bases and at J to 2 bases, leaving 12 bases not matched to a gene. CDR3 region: CASSLKGLVGTYNEQFF. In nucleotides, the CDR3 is TGTGCCAGCTCTCTTAAGGGACTAGTGGGGACCTACAATGAGCAGTTCTTC. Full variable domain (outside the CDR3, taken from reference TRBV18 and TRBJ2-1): NAGVMQNPRHLVRRRGQEARLRCSPMKGHSHVYWYRQLPEEGLKFMVYLQKENIIDESGMPKERFSAEFPKEGPSILRIQQVVRGDSAAYFCASSLKGLVGTYNEQFFGPGTRLTVL.